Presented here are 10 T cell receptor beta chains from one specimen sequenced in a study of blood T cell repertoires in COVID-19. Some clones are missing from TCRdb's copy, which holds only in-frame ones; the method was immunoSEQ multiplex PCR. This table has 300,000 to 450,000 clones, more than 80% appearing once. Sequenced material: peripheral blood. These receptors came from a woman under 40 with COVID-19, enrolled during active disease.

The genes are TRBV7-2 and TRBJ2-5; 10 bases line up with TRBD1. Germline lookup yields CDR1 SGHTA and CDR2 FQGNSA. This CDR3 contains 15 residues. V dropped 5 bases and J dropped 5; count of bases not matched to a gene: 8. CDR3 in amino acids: CASSPGTGEFETQYF. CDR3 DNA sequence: TGTGCCAGCAGCCCAGGGACAGGGGAGTTTGAGACCCAGTACTTC. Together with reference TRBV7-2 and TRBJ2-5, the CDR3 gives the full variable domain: GAGVSQSPSNKVTEKGKDVELRCDPISGHTALYWYRQSLGQGLEFLIYFQGNSAPDKSGLPSDRFSAERTGGSVSTLTIQRTQQEDSAVYLCASSPGTGEFETQYFGPGTRLLVL.

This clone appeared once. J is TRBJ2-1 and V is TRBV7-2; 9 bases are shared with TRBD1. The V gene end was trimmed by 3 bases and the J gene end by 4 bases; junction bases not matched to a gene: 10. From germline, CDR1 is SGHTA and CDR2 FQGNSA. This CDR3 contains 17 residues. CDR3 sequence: CASSFSKTGGRYNEQFF. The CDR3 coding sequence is TGTGCCAGCAGCTTTAGTAAGACAGGGGGTCGTTACAATGAGCAGTTCTTC.

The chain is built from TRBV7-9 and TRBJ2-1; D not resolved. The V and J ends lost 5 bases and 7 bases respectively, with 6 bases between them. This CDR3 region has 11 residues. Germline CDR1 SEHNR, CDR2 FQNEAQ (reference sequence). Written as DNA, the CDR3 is TGTGCCAGCAGCGAGCGAAATGAGCAGTTCTTC. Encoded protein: CASSERNEQFF.

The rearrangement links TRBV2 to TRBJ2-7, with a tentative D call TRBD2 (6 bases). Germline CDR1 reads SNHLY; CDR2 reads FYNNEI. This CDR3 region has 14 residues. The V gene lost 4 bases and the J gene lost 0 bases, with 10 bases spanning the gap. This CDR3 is CASSVFGGSYEQYF. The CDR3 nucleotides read TGTGCCAGCAGTGTTTTCGGGGGCTCCTACGAGCAGTACTTC.

CDR3 region: CASSTRRGNTGELFF. CDR3 nucleotide sequence: TGTGCCAGCAGTACCCGTCGAGGAAACACCGGGGAGCTGTTTTTT. The genes are TRBV6-5 and TRBJ2-2; D remains unclear. Germline CDR1 MNHEY, CDR2 SVGAGI. This CDR3 has 15 amino acids. V lost 5 bases, J lost 2 bases, and 12 bases lay in between.

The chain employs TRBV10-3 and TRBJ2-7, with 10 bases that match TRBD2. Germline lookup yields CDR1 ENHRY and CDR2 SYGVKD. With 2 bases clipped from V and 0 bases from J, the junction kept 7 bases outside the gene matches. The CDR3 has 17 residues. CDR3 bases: TGTGCCATCAGTGAGAACCTAGCGGGGGCTAACTCCTACGAGCAGTACTTC. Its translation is CAISENLAGANSYEQYF.

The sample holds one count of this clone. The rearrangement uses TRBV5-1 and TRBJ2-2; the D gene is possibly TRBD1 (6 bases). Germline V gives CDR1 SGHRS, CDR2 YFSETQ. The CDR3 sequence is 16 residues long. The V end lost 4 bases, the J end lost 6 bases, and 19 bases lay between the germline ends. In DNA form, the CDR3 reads TGCGCCAGCAGCGTCGAAGCAGGGGTAGAATCCGGGGAGCTGTTTTTT. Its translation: CASSVEAGVESGELFF. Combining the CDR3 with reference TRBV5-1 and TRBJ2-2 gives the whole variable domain KAGVTQTPRYLIKTRGQQVTLSCSPISGHRSVSWYQQTPGQGLQFLFEYFSETQRNKGNFPGRFSGRQFSNSRSEMNVSTLELGDSALYLCASSVEAGVESGELFFGEGSRLTVL.

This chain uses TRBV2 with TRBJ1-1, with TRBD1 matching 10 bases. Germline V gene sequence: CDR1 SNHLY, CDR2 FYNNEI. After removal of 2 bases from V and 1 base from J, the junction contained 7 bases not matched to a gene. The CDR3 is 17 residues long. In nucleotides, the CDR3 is TGTGCCAGCAGTGAACGACAGGGGGCAGTTCGGAACACTGAAGCTTTCTTT. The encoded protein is CASSERQGAVRNTEAFF. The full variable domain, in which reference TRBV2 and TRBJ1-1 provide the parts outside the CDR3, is EPEVTQTPSHQVTQMGQEVILRCVPISNHLYFYWYRQILGQKVEFLVSFYNNEISEKSEIFDDQFSVERPDGSNFTLKIRSTKLEDSAMYFCASSERQGAVRNTEAFFGQGTRLTVV.

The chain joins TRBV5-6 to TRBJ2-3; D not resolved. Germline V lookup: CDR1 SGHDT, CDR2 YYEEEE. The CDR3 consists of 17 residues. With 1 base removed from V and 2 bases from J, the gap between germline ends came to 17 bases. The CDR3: CASSLFLVFANTDTQYF. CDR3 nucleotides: TGTGCCAGCAGCTTGTTCCTGGTTTTCGCGAACACAGATACGCAGTATTTT.

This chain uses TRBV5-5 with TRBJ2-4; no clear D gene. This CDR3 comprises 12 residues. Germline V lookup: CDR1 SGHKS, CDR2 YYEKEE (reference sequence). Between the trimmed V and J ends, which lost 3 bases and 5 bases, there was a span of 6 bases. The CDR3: CASSSRENIQYF. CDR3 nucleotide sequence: TGTGCCAGCAGCTCCCGGGAAAACATTCAGTACTTC.